This note documents a single TCR beta chain sequence. This clonotype showed up just a few times. The antigen it binds to is not known. It has no much larger one-base neighbor in the sample; base qualities were not kept. Amplification of TCR beta CDR3 regions was carried out from RNA transcripts. For the first round of RT-PCR on the TCR CDR3, the HTBI primer set was used together with the Qiagen OneStep RT-PCR kit. Libraries were constructed in a second round of multiplex PCR, after which size selection and purification were performed. Libraries were sequenced paired-end with 100 bp reads on an Illumina HiSeq2000. The source study handled its data this way. SOAPnuke was used to process the raw data, throwing out any read that contained adapters or uncalled bases, had a mean Phred below 15, or lacked an exact constant-primer or identifier match. High-quality paired reads were merged using COPE v1.2.5, and each unique nucleotide sequence was defined as a clonotype. MiTCR v1.1 was used to align clonotypes to the IMGT TRBV, TRBD and TRBJ reference segments. Analysis was restricted to V-J combinations with a frequency above 0.0001, which covered 98% to 99.2% of repertoires. The TCS score was defined as the ratio of F50 (clonal expansion) to E x V (chaos), calculated using BLOSUM62-based TCRdist between CDR3 peptides within each V-J. Welch's t-statistics and random forest reduced fewer than 600 V-J features to fewer than 15, which were used in a naive Bayes classifier (R e1071). TCRdb reanalyzed the raw reads on its own, using fastp at Q25 for trimming and MiXCR for clone calling, and kept in-frame beta chains. Each entry is one CDR3 protein sequence, shown with its most common DNA and genes. The V and J calls shown here were made by TCRdb, not taken from the authors' results. Across this sample there are under 450,000 distinct CDR3 sequences, with roughly 14% seen only once. The leading ten clones occupy 13% to 15% of the sample.

The data originate from a study of T cells in Graves' hyperthyroidism and ophthalmopathy (dated by TCRdb to the late 2010s). Looking at the study overall: Peripheral blood was sampled at the time of initial diagnosis, prior to any treatment. Once sampling was done, hyperthyroidism patients were given methimazole at a starting dose of 30 mg daily, whereas ophthalmopathy patients were given high-dose intravenous methylprednisolone. TCR Vbeta CDR3 sequencing of 120 to 150 peripheral blood samples (more than 40 ophthalmopathy, about 75 hyperthyroidism and roughly 17 progressor patients) is reported in the paper. To identify TCR V-J signatures that set the groups apart, the researchers used a discovery cohort of 95 to 100 patients, made up of around 42 with Graves' ophthalmopathy and about 60 with stable Graves' hyperthyroidism. Prospective prediction of ophthalmopathy was tested in an independent validation cohort consisting of roughly 20 hyperthyroidism patients and 15 or so patients who later progressed to ophthalmopathy. The study also compared thyroid tissue and blood T-cell repertoires from 5 to 7 Graves' hyperthyroidism patients. The approximately 98 discovery patients were randomly divided into training and test sets at a 7:3 ratio.

Findings and caveats that apply to the study as a whole: A 13 V-J signature model separated ophthalmopathy from stable hyperthyroidism, with nearly 90% sensitivity and about 81% specificity in cross-validation and 80%/75% in testing. During validation, the model predicted progression to ophthalmopathy a median of around 6 months ahead of onset, with roughly 65% sensitivity and under 85% specificity. No statistical method was used to set the sample size in advance, and investigators knew the group allocation. Most expanded thyroid clonotypes (frequency above 0.001) were also detected in blood, suggesting blood repertoires may reflect thyroid immune responses.

Reading the germline V gene gives CDR1 MNHNS and CDR2 SASEGT. V ends up 5 bases short and J 3 bases short, with an unmatched junction base count of 7. From the cysteine up to the phenylalanine, the CDR3 has a length of 16 residues. Here the CDR3 DNA is all that survives: 48 bases in frame from base 1. Stable Graves' hyperthyroidism was defined as the absence of progression to ophthalmopathy over 18 months of follow-up. Hyperthyroidism patients were newly diagnosed, with disease duration under 2 months, and aged 18 to 65 years. Exclusion was applied to patients with uncontrolled infections, other autoimmune diseases, pregnancy or lactation. Clinical symptoms, serum thyroxine and TRAb, thyroid ultrasound, and orbital computed tomography formed the basis for the diagnoses. PBMCs were isolated from about 9.2 ml of fresh peripheral blood by Ficoll-Paque density gradient centrifugation. Total RNA was extracted using Trizol reagent, and RNA quality was assessed on an Agilent 2100 Bioanalyzer.

The chain is encoded by TRBV6-1 joined to TRBJ2-2, and TRBD2 aligns with 9 junction nucleotides. Specimen: blood. This clonotype was obtained from a woman aged 18-29 years with Graves' hyperthyroidism. The CDR3 protein: CASSLRLAGDTGELFF. The nucleotide sequence reads as follows: TGTGCCAGCAGTCTTCGTTTAGCGGGAGACACCGGGGAGCTGTTTTTT.